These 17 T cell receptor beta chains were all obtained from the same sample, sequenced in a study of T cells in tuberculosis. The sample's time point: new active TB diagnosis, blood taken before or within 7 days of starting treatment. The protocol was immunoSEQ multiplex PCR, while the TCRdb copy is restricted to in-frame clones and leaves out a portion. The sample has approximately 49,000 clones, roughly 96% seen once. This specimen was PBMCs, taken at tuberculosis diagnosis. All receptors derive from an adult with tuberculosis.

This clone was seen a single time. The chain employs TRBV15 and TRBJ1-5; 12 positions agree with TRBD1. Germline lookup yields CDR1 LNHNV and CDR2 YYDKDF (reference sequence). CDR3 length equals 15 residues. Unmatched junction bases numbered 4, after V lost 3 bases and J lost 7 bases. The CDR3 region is CATSSRDRGQQPQHF. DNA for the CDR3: TGTGCCACCAGCAGCCGGGACAGGGGGCAACAGCCCCAGCATTTT.

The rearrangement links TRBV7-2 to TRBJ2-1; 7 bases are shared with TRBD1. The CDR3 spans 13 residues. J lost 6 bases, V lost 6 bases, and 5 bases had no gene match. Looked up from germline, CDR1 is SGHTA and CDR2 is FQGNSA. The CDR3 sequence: CASRLTGANEQFF. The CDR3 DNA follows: TGTGCCAGCAGGCTTACAGGGGCCAATGAGCAGTTCTTC. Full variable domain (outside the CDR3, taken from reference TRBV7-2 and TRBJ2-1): GAGVSQSPSNKVTEKGKDVELRCDPISGHTALYWYRQSLGQGLEFLIYFQGNSAPDKSGLPSDRFSAERTGGSVSTLTIQRTQQEDSAVYLCASRLTGANEQFFGPGTRLTVL.

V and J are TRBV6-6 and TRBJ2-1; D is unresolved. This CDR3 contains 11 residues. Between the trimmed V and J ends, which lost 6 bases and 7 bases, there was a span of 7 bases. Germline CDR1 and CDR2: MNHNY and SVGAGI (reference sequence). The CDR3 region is CASRVRNEQFF. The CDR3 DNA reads TGTGCCAGCAGAGTCAGGAATGAGCAGTTCTTC.

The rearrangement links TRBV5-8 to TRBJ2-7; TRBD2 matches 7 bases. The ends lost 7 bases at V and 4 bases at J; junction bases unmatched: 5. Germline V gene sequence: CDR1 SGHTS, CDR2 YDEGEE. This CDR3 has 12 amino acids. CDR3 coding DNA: TGTGCCAGCGGGGGGGATCGGTACGAGCAGTACTTC. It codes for CASGGDRYEQYF.

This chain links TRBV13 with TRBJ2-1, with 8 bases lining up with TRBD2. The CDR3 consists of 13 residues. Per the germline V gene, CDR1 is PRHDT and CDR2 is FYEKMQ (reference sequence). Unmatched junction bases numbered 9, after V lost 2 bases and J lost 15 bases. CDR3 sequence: CASSLLAAGGRFF. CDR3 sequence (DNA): TGTGCCAGCAGCTTATTAGCGGCGGGAGGACGGTTCTTC.

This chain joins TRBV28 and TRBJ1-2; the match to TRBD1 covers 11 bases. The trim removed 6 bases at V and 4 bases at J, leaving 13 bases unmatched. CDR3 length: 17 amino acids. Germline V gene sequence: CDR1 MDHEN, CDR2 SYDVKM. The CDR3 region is CASRKDSGTGGGYGYTF. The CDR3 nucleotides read TGTGCCAGCAGAAAAGACTCCGGGACAGGGGGGGGCTATGGCTACACCTTC.

The CDR3 is CASSRQRTTGRTNEKLFF. CDR3 nucleotides: TGTGCCAGCAGTCGTCAAAGGACTACAGGTCGAACTAATGAAAAACTGTTTTTT. The chain has TRBV28 and TRBJ1-4; a possible D gene is TRBD1 (5 bases). The CDR3 length is 18 residues. Germline V CDR1 and CDR2: MDHEN, SYDVKM. V was shortened by 5 bases and J by 1 base, with 20 bases between the two germline ends.

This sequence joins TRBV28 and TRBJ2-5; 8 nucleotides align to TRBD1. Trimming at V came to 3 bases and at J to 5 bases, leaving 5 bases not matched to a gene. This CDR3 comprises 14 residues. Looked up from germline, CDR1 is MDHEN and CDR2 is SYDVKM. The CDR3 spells CASSLAGGRETQYF. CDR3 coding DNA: TGTGCCAGCAGTTTGGCAGGGGGCCGTGAGACCCAGTACTTC.

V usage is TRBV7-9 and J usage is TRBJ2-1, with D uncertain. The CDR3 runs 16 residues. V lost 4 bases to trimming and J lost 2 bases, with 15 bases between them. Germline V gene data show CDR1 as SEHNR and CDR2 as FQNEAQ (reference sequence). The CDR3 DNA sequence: TGTGCCAGCAGCTCGACTGAAGTTGAGCCCTACAATGAGCAGTTCTTC. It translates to CASSSTEVEPYNEQFF.

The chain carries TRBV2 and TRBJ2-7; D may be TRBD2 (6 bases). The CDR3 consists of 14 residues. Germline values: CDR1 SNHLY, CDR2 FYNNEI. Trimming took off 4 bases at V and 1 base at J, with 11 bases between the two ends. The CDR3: CASSVGRASYEQYF. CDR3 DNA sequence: TGTGCCAGCAGTGTCGGGAGAGCATCCTACGAGCAGTACTTC.

The CDR3 DNA sequence: TGTGCCTCCCGTGGCAGGGTGCTGGCAGATACGCAGTATTTT. Translating gives CASRGRVLADTQYF. The chain couples TRBV10-3 to TRBJ2-3, with D maybe TRBD1 (5 bases). Per germline, CDR1 ENHRY and CDR2 SYGVKD. Trimming cost V 11 bases and J 4 bases, with 19 bases left between them. The CDR3 extends over 14 amino acids.

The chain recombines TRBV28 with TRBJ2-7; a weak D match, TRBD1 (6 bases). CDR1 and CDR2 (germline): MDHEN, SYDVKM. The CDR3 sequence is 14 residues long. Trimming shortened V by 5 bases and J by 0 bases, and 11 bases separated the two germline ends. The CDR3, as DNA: TGTGCCAGCAGTCCACAGGGATTCTCCTACGAGCAGTACTTC. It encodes CASSPQGFSYEQYF.

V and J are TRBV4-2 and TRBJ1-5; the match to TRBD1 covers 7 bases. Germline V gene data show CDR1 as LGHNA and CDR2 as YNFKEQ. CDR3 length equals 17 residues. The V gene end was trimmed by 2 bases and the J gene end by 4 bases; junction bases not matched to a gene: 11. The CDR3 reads CASSQPRTGGINQPQHF. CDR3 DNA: TGTGCCAGCAGCCAACCACGGACAGGCGGTATTAATCAGCCCCAGCATTTT.

The CDR3 DNA reads as TGTGCCATCAGTGAGGGCGGACAGGGGGCCTGGGGCTACACCTTC. Protein: CAISEGGQGAWGYTF. The chain carries TRBV10-3 and TRBJ1-2; 11 nucleotides align to TRBD1. In germline, CDR1 is ENHRY, CDR2 SYGVKD. Unmatched junction bases numbered 7, after V lost 2 bases and J lost 8 bases. The CDR3 extends over 15 amino acids.

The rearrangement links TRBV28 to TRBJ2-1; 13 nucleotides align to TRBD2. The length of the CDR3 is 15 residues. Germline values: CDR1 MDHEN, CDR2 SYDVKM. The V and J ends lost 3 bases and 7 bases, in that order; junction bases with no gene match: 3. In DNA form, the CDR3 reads TGTGCCAGCAGTTTTTTACTAGCGGGAGGGAATGAGCAGTTCTTC. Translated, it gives CASSFLLAGGNEQFF.

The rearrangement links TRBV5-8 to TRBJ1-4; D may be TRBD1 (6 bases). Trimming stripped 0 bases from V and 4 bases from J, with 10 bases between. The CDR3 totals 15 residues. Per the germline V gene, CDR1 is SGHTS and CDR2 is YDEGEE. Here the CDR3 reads CASSLGAGDNEKLFF. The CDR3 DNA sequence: TGTGCCAGCAGCTTGGGGGCAGGGGATAATGAAAAACTGTTTTTT.

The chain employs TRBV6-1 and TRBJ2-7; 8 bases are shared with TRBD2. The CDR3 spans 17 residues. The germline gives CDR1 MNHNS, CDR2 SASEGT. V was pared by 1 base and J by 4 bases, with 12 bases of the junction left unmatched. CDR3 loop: CASSEVLPGGSMYEQYF. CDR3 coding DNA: TGTGCCAGCAGTGAAGTACTTCCGGGAGGGTCAATGTACGAGCAGTACTTC.